This entry concerns a single T cell receptor (beta chain). What it binds is not known. The data belong to a study of identical twins' blood T cells. Notes on the study in general: Shared CDR3 clonotype counts tracked mainly the product of cloneset sizes. Top TCRbeta clonotypes were shared more with twin than unrelated donors. Shared environment remains a possible cause of twin similarity.

Germline CDR1 and CDR2: MNHEY and SVGAGI. J was trimmed by 7 bases and V by 6 bases; bases with no gene match: 10. This CDR3 has 15 residues. TCRdb itself ran the 5' RACE reads through MiXCR, one entry per CDR3 protein. The table includes roughly 380,000 distinct CDR3 sequences, roughly 28% detected once. Three pairs of healthy female monozygous twins were the donors. This TCR came from a woman aged 18 to 55 in good health. The sample was PBMCs. The chain employs TRBV6-5 and TRBJ1-4, with 8 nucleotides matching TRBD1. CDR3 nucleotide sequence: TGTGCCAGCAGCACGACAGGGGTCGTAGGTGAAAAACTGTTTTTT. Translated, it gives CASSTTGVVGEKLFF.